The clone carrying this T cell receptor (beta chain) was detected only a few times. The target antigen is unknown. The CDR3 contains 15 residues. V shed 6 bases and J 6 bases; nucleotides not matched to a gene: 12. Germline V lookup: CDR1 SEHNR, CDR2 FQNEAQ (reference sequence). The source of the sample is a study of T cell responses to AZD1222 COVID-19 vaccine. The table came from immunoSEQ multiplex PCR; TCRdb's copy has only in-frame clones and leaves some out. The table lists 100,000 to 120,000 clones, 89% of them singletons. Study-level points and caveats: Breadth and depth of Spike-specific TCRs rose after two AZD1222 doses.

The TCR sequence derives from an adult who received the AZD1222 COVID-19 vaccine. The sequencing used peripheral blood, collected 28 days after the second AZD1222 dose. This chain uses TRBV7-9 with TRBJ1-2, with 8 bases lining up with TRBD1. CDR3 residues: CASRPPPRTGHGYTF. The DNA of the CDR3 is TGTGCCAGCAGACCCCCCCCACGGACAGGGCATGGCTACACCTTC. The entire variable domain, with the rest obtained from reference TRBV7-9 and TRBJ1-2, is as follows: DTGVSQNPRHKITKRGQNVTFRCDPISEHNRLYWYRQTLGQGPEFLTYFQNEAQLEKSRLLSDRFSAERPKGSFSTLEIQRTEQGDSAMYLCASRPPPRTGHGYTFGSGTRLTVV.